The 20 T cell receptor beta chains presented below share a single source sample, sequenced in a study of cytomegalovirus exposure and HLA in healthy donors. Primers for the PCR totalled 60 Vbeta and 13 Jbeta. TCRdb keeps only in-frame clones here, not all; method: immunoSEQ multiplex PCR. The sample has some 120,000 clones; about four fifths are singletons. Sample: PBMCs. These receptors all come from a male donor in good health and CMV-seropositive.

The J gene is TRBJ2-7, the V gene TRBV28; 8 bases map to TRBD1. Trimming removed 7 bases from V and 2 bases from J; junction bases left unmatched: 7. Per the germline V gene, CDR1 is MDHEN and CDR2 is SYDVKM. This CDR3 is built from 14 residues. CDR3 region: CASTLQGAAYEQYF. Written as DNA, the CDR3 is TGTGCCAGCACCCTCCAGGGGGCTGCCTACGAGCAGTACTTC.

This clone was seen once. The chain employs TRBV5-4 and TRBJ1-2; D may be TRBD1 (6 bases). Deletions cut 2 bases from V and 5 bases from J, with 13 bases between. CDR3 length: 14 residues. Germline values: CDR1 SGHNT, CDR2 YYREEE (reference sequence). CDR3 coding DNA: TGTGCCAGCAGCTTCTACAGGGATTTTTATGGCTACACCTTC. It translates to CASSFYRDFYGYTF.

This chain joins TRBV5-4 and TRBJ1-1; no definite D call. Germline CDR1 reads SGHNT; CDR2 reads YYREEE (reference sequence). V was shortened by 0 bases and J by 2 bases, with 5 bases between the two germline ends. This CDR3 is built from 13 residues. The CDR3 DNA sequence: TGTGCCAGCAGCTTGGGCGGTAACACTGAAGCTTTCTTT. It is translated as CASSLGGNTEAFF.

Comments on this clone: The germline gene is not matched at one end of the junction; a read error may be the cause. This sequence joins TRBV10-3 and TRBJ1-1; a possible D gene is TRBD1 (5 bases). Germline CDR1 is ENHRY and CDR2 is SYGVKD. CDR3 length: 13 residues. CDR3 loop: CATSGMGGSEAFF. The CDR3, as DNA: TGTGCCACCAGTGGGATGGGGGGAAGTGAAGCTTTCTTT.

The chain has TRBV18 and TRBJ1-1; a weak D match, TRBD1 (6 bases). The V end lost 4 bases, the J end lost 3 bases, and 9 bases lay between the germline ends. The germline V gene encodes CDR1 KGHSH and CDR2 LQKENI. The CDR3 extends over 13 amino acids. The DNA for the CDR3 is TGTGCCAGCTCACTTAAGGGGGACACTGAAGCTTTCTTT. Translating it yields CASSLKGDTEAFF.

The chain couples TRBV9 to TRBJ2-5, with 8 bases fitting TRBD2. V lost 4 bases and J lost 5; bases outside the gene matches: 13. The germline CDR1 and CDR2 sequences are SGDLS and YYNGEE. CDR3 length: 16 residues. CDR3 sequence reads: CASSPELAGGRETQYF. Here the CDR3 DNA reads TGTGCCAGCAGCCCGGAATTGGCGGGAGGTCGGGAGACCCAGTACTTC.

Turning to this clone: The junction shows a germline mismatch at one end, possibly a read error. The rearrangement uses TRBV27 and TRBJ2-1, with 9 positions matching TRBD2. CDR1 and CDR2 (germline): MNHEY, SMNVEV (reference sequence). The CDR3 is 21 amino acids. The CDR3 reads CAGSYKGPGLAYFSSYNEQFF. As DNA, the CDR3 is TGTGCCGGCAGTTACAAGGGACCGGGACTAGCATACTTTAGCTCCTACAATGAGCAGTTCTTC.

V and J are TRBV4-2 and TRBJ2-7, with 11 bases lining up with TRBD2. Per the germline V gene, CDR1 is LGHNA and CDR2 is YNFKEQ. The J segment lost 0 bases and the V segment lost 4 bases, leaving 2 bases of the junction unmatched. This CDR3 comprises 15 residues. CDR3 residues: CASSRGLAGSYEQYF. Here the CDR3 DNA reads TGTGCCAGCAGCCGCGGACTAGCGGGCTCCTACGAGCAGTACTTC.

This sequence joins TRBV7-9 and TRBJ1-5; no reliable D call. The germline CDR1 and CDR2 sequences are SEHNR and FQNEAQ (reference sequence). This CDR3 contains 13 residues. V lost 1 base and J lost 6, with 7 bases in between. The CDR3 reads CASSLGPSQPQHF. CDR3 coding DNA: TGTGCCAGCAGCTTAGGCCCCAGTCAGCCCCAGCATTTT.

The chain couples TRBV7-8 to TRBJ2-1; tentatively, D is TRBD2 (6 bases). CDR3 length equals 15 residues. The V end lost 5 bases, the J end lost 4 bases, and 15 bases lay between the germline ends. The germline V gene has CDR1 SGHVS and CDR2 FQNEAQ. In DNA form, the CDR3 reads TGTGCCAGCAGCCCACTGTTGCGGGGATACAATGAGCAGTTCTTC. This translates into CASSPLLRGYNEQFF.

The rearrangement uses TRBV5-6 and TRBJ2-1, with TRBD2 as a possible D gene (5 bases). Germline CDR1 is SGHDT and CDR2 is YYEEEE. V shed 3 bases and J shed 8 bases, with 12 bases lying between them. The CDR3 totals 13 residues. The DNA of the CDR3 is TGTGCCAGCAGCTGGGGTGGAGGTTATGAGCAGTTCTTC. As protein: CASSWGGGYEQFF.

The CDR3 coding sequence is TGTGCCAGTAGTGAATCCCTTGGGACTGCTCTGGGAATCTATGGCTACACCTTC. The encoded protein is CASSESLGTALGIYGYTF. The chain uses TRBV19 and TRBJ1-2; the D gene is possibly TRBD1 (5 bases). This CDR3 has 18 residues. CDR1 and CDR2 from the germline V gene are LNHDA and SQIVND (reference sequence). Deletions cut 5 bases from V and 4 bases from J, with 26 bases between.

The count of this clone is one. The genes are TRBV7-9 and TRBJ2-7, with TRBD2 matching over 13 bases. J was trimmed by 2 bases and V by 4 bases; bases with no gene match: 5. CDR3 size: 16 residues. Germline CDR1 reads SEHNR; CDR2 reads FQNEAQ (reference sequence). CDR3 region: CASSSGLAGPTYEQYF. DNA for the CDR3: TGTGCCAGCAGCTCGGGACTAGCGGGACCCACCTACGAGCAGTACTTC.

The DNA of the CDR3 is TGTGCCAGAAGCTACTGCCCGGGGGGGAACGAGCAGTACTTC. Protein sequence: CARSYCPGGNEQYF. The chain joins TRBV5-3 to TRBJ2-5; TRBD2 agrees at 8 bases. The J call could be wrong; TRBJ2-7 is a better fit for the DNA end. TRBV5-3 counts as an open reading frame of uncertain function. The CDR3 covers 14 residues.

The rearrangement joins TRBV21-1 to TRBJ2-5; no DNA check was done on the table's D call, TRBD2. TRBV21-1 is a pseudogene locus. This CDR3 is built from 14 residues. CDR3 coding DNA: TGTGCCAGCAGCGACGGGATTTACCAAGAGACCCAGTACTTC. It is translated as CASSDGIYQETQYF.

The chain joins TRBV28 to TRBJ1-6; D is possibly TRBD1 (5 bases). This CDR3 is 14 amino acids long. Trimming shortened V by 10 bases and J by 0 bases, and 10 bases separated the two germline ends. Per the germline V gene, CDR1 is MDHEN and CDR2 is SYDVKM. CDR3 loop: CATGGGSYNSPLHF. The DNA of the CDR3 is TGTGCCACCGGCGGGGGCTCCTATAATTCACCCCTCCACTTT.

The CDR3 region is CSSGGQYGKDTQYF. The CDR3 DNA reads TGCAGCTCCGGGGGGCAGTATGGGAAAGATACGCAGTATTTT. The V call is TRBV29-1, the J call TRBJ2-3; the D gene is possibly TRBD2 (7 bases). This CDR3 spans 14 amino acids. V lost 8 bases and J lost 5, with 20 bases in between. Germline-derived CDR1 and CDR2 are SQVTM and ANQGSEA.

J is TRBJ2-7 and V is TRBV18; 11 nucleotides align to TRBD2. V trimming: 5 bases; J trimming: 1 base; junction bases outside the gene matches: 22. Germline V gene lookup returns CDR1 KGHSH and CDR2 LQKENI. CDR3 length: 21 amino acids. CDR3 coding DNA: TGTGCCAGCTCATCAACCGGGACAGGGAGTTCTCGGACTAGCGGGTCCTACGAGCAGTACTTC. Translation gives CASSSTGTGSSRTSGSYEQYF.

The genes are TRBV4-2 and TRBJ2-2, with TRBD2 matching 7 bases. CDR1 and CDR2 (germline): LGHNA, YNFKEQ. This CDR3 contains 15 residues. The ends lost 3 bases at V and 13 bases at J; junction bases unmatched: 14. The CDR3 sequence: CASSQGNWGEGGLFF. CDR3 sequence (DNA): TGTGCCAGCAGCCAGGGGAACTGGGGGGAGGGTGGGCTGTTTTTT.

The CDR3 sequence: CASSYSFELRNTEAFF. The CDR3 coding sequence is TGTGCCAGCAGTTACTCGTTCGAGTTAAGGAACACTGAAGCTTTCTTT. The chain combines TRBV6-5 with TRBJ1-1; D is undetermined. V lost 0 bases, J lost 1 base, and 12 bases lay in between. Per the germline V gene, CDR1 is MNHEY and CDR2 is SVGAGI. The CDR3 sequence is 16 residues long.